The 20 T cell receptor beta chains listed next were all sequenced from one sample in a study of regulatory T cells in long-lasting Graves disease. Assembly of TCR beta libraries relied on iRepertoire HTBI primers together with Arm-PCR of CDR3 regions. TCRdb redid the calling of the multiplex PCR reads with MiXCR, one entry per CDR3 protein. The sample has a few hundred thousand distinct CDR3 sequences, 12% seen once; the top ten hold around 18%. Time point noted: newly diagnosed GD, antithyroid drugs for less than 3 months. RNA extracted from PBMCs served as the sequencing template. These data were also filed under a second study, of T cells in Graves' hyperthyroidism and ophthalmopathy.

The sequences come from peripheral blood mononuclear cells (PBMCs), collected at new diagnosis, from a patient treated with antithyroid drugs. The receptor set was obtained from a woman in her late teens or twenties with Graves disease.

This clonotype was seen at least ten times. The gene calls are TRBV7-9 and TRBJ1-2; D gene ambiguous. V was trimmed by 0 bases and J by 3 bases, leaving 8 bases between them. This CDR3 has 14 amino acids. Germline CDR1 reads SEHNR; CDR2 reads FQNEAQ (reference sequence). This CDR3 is CASSLAGRDYGYTF. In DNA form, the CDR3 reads TGTGCCAGCAGCTTAGCAGGGAGGGACTATGGCTACACCTTC.

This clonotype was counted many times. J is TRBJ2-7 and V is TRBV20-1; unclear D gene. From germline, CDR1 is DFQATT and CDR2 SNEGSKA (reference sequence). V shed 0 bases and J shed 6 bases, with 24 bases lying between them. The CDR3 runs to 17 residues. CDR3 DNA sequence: TGCAGTGCTAGAGATCTATTAACAGCCTACCTAAAGGTCGAGCAGTACTTC. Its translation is CSARDLLTAYLKVEQYF.

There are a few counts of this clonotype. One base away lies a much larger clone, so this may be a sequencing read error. CDR3 residues: CASSSTRGFQETQYF. CDR3 DNA sequence: TGTGCCAGCAGCTCGACGAGGGGTTTTCAAGAGACCCAGTACTTC. The genes are TRBV7-8 and TRBJ2-5; the D gene could be TRBD1 or TRBD2 (5 bases each). The V end lost 4 bases, the J end lost 2 bases, and 14 bases lay between the germline ends. The CDR3 totals 15 residues. Germline V gives CDR1 SGHVS, CDR2 FQNEAQ.

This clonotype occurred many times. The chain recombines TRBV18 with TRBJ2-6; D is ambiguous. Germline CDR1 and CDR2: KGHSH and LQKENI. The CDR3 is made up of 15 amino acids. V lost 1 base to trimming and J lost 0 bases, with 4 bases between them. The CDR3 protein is CASSPQHSGANVLTF. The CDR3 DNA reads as TGTGCCAGCTCACCACAACACTCTGGGGCCAACGTCCTGACTTTC. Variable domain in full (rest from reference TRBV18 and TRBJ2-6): NAGVMQNPRHLVRRRGQEARLRCSPMKGHSHVYWYRQLPEEGLKFMVYLQKENIIDESGMPKERFSAEFPKEGPSILRIQQVVRGDSAAYFCASSPQHSGANVLTFGAGSRLTVL.

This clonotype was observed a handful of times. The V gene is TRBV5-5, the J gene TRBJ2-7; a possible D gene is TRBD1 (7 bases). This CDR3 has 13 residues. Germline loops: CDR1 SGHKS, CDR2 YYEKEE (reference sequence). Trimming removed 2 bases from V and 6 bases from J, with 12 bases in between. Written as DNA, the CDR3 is TGTGCCAGCAGCTTCAACAGGGGAGGCGAGCAGTACGTC. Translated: CASSFNRGGEQYV.

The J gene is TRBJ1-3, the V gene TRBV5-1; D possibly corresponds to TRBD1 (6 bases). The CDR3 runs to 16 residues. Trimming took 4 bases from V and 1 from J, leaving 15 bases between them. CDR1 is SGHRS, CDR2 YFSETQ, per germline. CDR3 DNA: TGCGCCAGCAGCCTCTATCTAGGACAGTCTGGAAACACCATATATTTT. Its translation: CASSLYLGQSGNTIYF.

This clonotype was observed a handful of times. The CDR3 sequence is CSARERESTGELFF. The CDR3 DNA reads TGCAGTGCTAGAGAGCGGGAGAGCACCGGGGAGCTGTTTTTT. The chain has TRBV20-1 and TRBJ2-2, with 7 nucleotides matching TRBD2. CDR1 is DFQATT and CDR2 is SNEGSKA in the germline V gene (reference sequence). The V and J ends lost 0 bases and 4 bases, in that order; junction bases with no gene match: 2. There are 14 residues in the CDR3.

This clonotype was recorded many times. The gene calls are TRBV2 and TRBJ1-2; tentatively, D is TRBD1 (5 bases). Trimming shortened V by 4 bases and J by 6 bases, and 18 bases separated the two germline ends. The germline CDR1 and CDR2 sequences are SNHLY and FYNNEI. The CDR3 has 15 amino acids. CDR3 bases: TGTGCCAGCAGTGCCTCCGGGGCCGTGGGGGATGGCTACACCTTC. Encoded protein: CASSASGAVGDGYTF.

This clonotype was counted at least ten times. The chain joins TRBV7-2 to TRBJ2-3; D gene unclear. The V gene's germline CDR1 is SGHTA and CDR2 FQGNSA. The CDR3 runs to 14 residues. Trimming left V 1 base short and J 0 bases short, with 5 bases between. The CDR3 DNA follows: TGTGCCAGCAGCTTAGGAGACAGCACAGATACGCAGTATTTT. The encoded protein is CASSLGDSTDTQYF. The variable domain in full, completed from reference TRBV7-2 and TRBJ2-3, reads GAGVSQSPSNKVTEKGKDVELRCDPISGHTALYWYRQSLGQGLEFLIYFQGNSAPDKSGLPSDRFSAERTGGSVSTLTIQRTQQEDSAVYLCASSLGDSTDTQYFGPGTRLTVL.

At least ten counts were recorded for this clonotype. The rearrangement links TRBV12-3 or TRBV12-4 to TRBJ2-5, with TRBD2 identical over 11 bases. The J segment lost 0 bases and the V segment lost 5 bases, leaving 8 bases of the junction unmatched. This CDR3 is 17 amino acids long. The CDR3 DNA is TGTGCCAGCAGTCCCGGGACTAGCGGAAAAGACCAAGAGACCCAGTACTTC. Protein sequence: CASSPGTSGKDQETQYF.

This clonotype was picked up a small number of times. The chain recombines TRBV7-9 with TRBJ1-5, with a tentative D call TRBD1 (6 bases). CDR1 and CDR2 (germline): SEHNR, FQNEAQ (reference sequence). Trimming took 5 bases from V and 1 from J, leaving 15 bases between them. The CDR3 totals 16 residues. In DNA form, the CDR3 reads TGTGCCAGCAGCGACACAGGGTTTGGGAGCAATCAGCCCCAGCATTTT. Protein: CASSDTGFGSNQPQHF. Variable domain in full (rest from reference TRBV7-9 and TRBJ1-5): DTGVSQNPRHKITKRGQNVTFRCDPISEHNRLYWYRQTLGQGPEFLTYFQNEAQLEKSRLLSDRFSAERPKGSFSTLEIQRTEQGDSAMYLCASSDTGFGSNQPQHFGDGTRLSIL.

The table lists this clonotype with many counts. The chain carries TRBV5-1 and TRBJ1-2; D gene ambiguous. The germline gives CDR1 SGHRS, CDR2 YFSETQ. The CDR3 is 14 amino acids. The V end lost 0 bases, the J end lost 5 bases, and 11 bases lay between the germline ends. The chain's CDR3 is CASSLDPTSYGYTF. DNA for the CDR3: TGCGCCAGCAGCTTGGACCCCACGAGTTATGGCTACACCTTC. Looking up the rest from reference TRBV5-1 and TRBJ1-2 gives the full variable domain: KAGVTQTPRYLIKTRGQQVTLSCSPISGHRSVSWYQQTPGQGLQFLFEYFSETQRNKGNFPGRFSGRQFSNSRSEMNVSTLELGDSALYLCASSLDPTSYGYTFGSGTRLTVV.

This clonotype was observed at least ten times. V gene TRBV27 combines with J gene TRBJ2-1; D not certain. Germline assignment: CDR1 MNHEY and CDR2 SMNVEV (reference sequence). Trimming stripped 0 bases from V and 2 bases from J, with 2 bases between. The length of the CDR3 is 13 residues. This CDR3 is CASSLSPYNEQFF. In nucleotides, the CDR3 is TGTGCCAGCAGTTTATCCCCCTACAATGAGCAGTTCTTC.

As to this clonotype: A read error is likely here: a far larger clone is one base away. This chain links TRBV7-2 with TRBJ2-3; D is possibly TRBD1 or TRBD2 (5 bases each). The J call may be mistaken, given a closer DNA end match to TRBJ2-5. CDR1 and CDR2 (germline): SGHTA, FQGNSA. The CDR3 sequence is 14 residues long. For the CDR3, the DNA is TGTGCCAGCAGTTTCGAGGGACGGCTAGGGACCCAGTACTTC. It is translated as CASSFEGRLGTQYF.

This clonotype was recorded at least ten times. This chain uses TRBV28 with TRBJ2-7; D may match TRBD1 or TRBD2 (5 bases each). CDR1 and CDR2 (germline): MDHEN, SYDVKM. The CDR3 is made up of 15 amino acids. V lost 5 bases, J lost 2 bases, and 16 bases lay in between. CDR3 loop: CASSGETLGAYEQYF. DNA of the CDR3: TGTGCCAGCAGTGGGGAAACCTTGGGGGCCTACGAGCAGTACTTC.

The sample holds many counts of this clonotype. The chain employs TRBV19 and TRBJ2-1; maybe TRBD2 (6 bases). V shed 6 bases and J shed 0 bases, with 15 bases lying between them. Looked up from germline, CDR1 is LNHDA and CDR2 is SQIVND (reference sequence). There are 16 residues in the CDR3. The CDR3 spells CASREGRRGSYNEQFF. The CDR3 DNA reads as TGTGCCAGTAGGGAGGGGAGACGGGGCTCCTACAATGAGCAGTTCTTC.

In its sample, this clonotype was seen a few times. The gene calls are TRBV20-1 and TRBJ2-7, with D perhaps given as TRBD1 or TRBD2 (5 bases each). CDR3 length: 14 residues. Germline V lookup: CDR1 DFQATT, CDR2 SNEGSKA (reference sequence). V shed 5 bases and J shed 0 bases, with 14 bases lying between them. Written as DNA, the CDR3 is TGCAGTGCTTTCAGGACTGACAGCTCCTACGAGCAGTACTTC. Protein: CSAFRTDSSYEQYF.

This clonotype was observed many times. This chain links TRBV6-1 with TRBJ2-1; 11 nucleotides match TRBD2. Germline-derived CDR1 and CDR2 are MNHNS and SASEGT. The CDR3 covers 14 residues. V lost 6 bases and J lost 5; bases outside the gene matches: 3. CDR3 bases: TGTGCCAGCAGCGGGACTAGCGGAGACAATGAGCAGTTCTTC. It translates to CASSGTSGDNEQFF.

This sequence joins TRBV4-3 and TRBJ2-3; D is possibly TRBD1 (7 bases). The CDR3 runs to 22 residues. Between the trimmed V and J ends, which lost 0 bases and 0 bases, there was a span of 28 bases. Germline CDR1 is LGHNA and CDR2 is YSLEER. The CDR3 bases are TGCGCCAGCAGCCAAGAAGGGGGCTTCCTAGCGAGAAATTTAACAAGCACAGATACGCAGTATTTT. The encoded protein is CASSQEGGFLARNLTSTDTQYF.

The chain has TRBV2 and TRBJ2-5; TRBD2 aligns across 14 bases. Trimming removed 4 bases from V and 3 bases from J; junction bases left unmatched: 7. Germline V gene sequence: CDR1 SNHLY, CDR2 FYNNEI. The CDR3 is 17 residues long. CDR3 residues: CASSVGTSGGYEETQYF. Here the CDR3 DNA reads TGTGCCAGCAGTGTGGGGACTAGCGGGGGCTACGAAGAGACCCAGTACTTC.